The rows below give T cell receptor beta chains drawn from one sample of a study of blood T cell repertoires in COVID-19. The assay was immunoSEQ multiplex PCR, and TCRdb's table has in-frame clones only and misses some. The profile covers about 140,000 clones, with about 87% appearing a single time and about 10% taken by the ten largest. The sample comprised peripheral blood. The source of these receptors is a man between 60 and 75 years old with active or convalescent COVID-19. The CDR3 runs from the conserved cysteine through the conserved F or W. Fields, in order: D gene, clone size, CDR3 length, J gene, V gene, CDR3 DNA, CDR3 protein. D genes are given only for firm matches. Clone size is not always given. Where it is, it says once, few, many or a class for expanded clones.

NA	NA	11	TRBJ2-1	TRBV28	TGTGCCAGCAGACTAGCAAATGAGCAGTTCTTC	CASRLANEQFF
NA	NA	19	TRBJ2-7	TRBV28	TGTGCCAGCAGGGACCTCAGGGGGCGCCGGGGGGAGGGCCTGGACGAGCAGTACTTC	CASRDLRGRRGEGLDEQYF
TRBD1	NA	14	TRBJ2-1	TRBV11-3	TGTGCCAGCAGCTTAGAGGGGACAGCCGATGAGCAGTTCTTC	CASSLEGTADEQFF
NA	NA	21	TRBJ2-4	TRBV28	TGTGCCAGCAGCTCCGTAAATCCGGTTTTTACTAGCAATGTAGCCAAAAACATTCAGTACTTC	CASSSVNPVFTSNVAKNIQYF
NA	NA	17	TRBJ2-7	TRBV3-1/TRBV3-2	TGTGCCAGCAGCCAAGATTCAGGACACCTTCAACCCTACGAGCAGTACTTC	CASSQDSGHLQPYEQYF
NA	NA	16	TRBJ2-1	TRBV5-1	TGCGCCAGCAGCCGGCGAGGGGGACGAGGGTACAATGAGCAGTTCTTC	CASSRRGGRGYNEQFF
NA	once	18	TRBJ2-2	TRBV4-3	TGCGCCAGCAGCCAAGATAATAGAAGGGGCTGGGGAACCGGGGAGCTGTTTTTT	CASSQDNRRGWGTGELFF
TRBD2	NA	15	TRBJ2-7	TRBV4-1	TGCGCCAGCAGCCAAGGACGGGGGGAGGCCTACGAGCAGTACTTC	CASSQGRGEAYEQYF
TRBD2	once	14	TRBJ2-1	TRBV29-1	TGCAGCGTTGAAGACGCGGGAGTAGGTGGGGAGCAGTTCTTC	CSVEDAGVGGEQFF
NA	NA	13	TRBJ1-2	TRBV12-3/TRBV12-4	TGTGCCAGCAGTATCACAGGGTTATATGGCTACACCTTC	CASSITGLYGYTF
NA	NA	14	TRBJ2-7	TRBV29-1	TGCAGCGTTGCCAGCGGAGTGAGCTCCTACGAGCAGTACTTC	CSVASGVSSYEQYF
NA	NA	13	TRBJ1-5	TRBV5-6	TGTGCCAGCAGCTTTACAGGGAATCAGCCCCAGCATTTT	CASSFTGNQPQHF
TRBD1	NA	15	TRBJ1-2	TRBV6-5	TGTGCCAGCAGACGATCTGTCACAGGGGTTTTCGGCTACACCTTC	CASRRSVTGVFGYTF
NA	NA	13	TRBJ1-1	TRBV19	TGTGCCAGTAGTATGGGGCAGAACACTGAAGCTTTCTTT	CASSMGQNTEAFF
TRBD2	NA	15	TRBJ2-2	TRBV7-3	TGTGCCAGCGCCGGGACTAGCGATAACACCGGGGAGCTGTTTTTT	CASAGTSDNTGELFF
TRBD2	NA	16	TRBJ2-1	TRBV7-3	TGTGCCAGCAGCTTAACGGGGAGGGATTCCTACAATGAGCAGTTCTTC	CASSLTGRDSYNEQFF
TRBD1	few	17	TRBJ2-2	TRBV7-9	TGTGCCAGCAGCCCAACAGGGACAGGGGGCGCAACCGGGGAGCTGTTTTTT	CASSPTGTGGATGELFF
NA	few	16	TRBJ2-7	TRBV4-2	TGTGCCAGCAGCCAGGTGGCCGGAGACGCCACCTACGAGCAGTACTTC	CASSQVAGDATYEQYF
TRBD2	NA	15	TRBJ2-7	TRBV15	TGTGCCACCAGCAGAATCCGGGAGGGCTCCTACGAGCAGTACTTC	CATSRIREGSYEQYF
NA	NA	15	TRBJ2-2	TRBV7-2	TGTGCCAGCAGCTTCAAGGGCCGGGAGACCGGGGAGCTGTTTTTT	CASSFKGRETGELFF
NA	NA	15	TRBJ2-3	TRBV7-3	TGTGCCAGCAGCTCCGGACAGGGAGGGACAGATACGCAGTATTTT	CASSSGQGGTDTQYF
NA	NA	14	TRBJ1-1	TRBV18	TGTGCCAGCTCACCTCCCACTTCGAACACTGAAGCTTTCTTT	CASSPPTSNTEAFF
NA	NA	15	TRBJ2-1	TRBV7-3	TGTGCCAGCAGCCCCCCCGGGATGGCTTACAATGAGCAGTTCTTC	CASSPPGMAYNEQFF